The 6 T cell receptor beta chains presented below share a single source sample, sequenced in a study of spatial heterogeneity in lung cancer. This sample's time point: sample taken at primary tumor resection. TCRdb recomputed calls from the 5' RACE reads with MiXCR, one row per CDR3 protein. In the table there are 650 to 850 distinct CDR3 sequences, around 25% of which are singletons. The sample consisted of normal lung tissue next to the tumor, taken at surgery. These receptors originate from a male donor with early-stage non-small cell lung cancer.

This clonotype is classed as large. As an off-target read in a library built for alpha chains, this beta chain has a frequency of little significance. The chain carries TRBV28 and TRBJ1-2; TRBD1 agrees at 7 bases. There are 16 residues in the CDR3. Unmatched junction bases numbered 11, after V lost 7 bases and J lost 0 bases. Germline-derived CDR1 and CDR2 are MDHEN and SYDVKM. The CDR3: CASIVGGGRANYGYTF. The CDR3, as DNA: TGTGCCAGCATAGTGGGAGGGGGCCGAGCTAACTATGGCTACACCTTC.

This clonotype was seen only once. This beta chain turned up in a library designed for alpha chains; as an off-target read, its abundance says little. The chain couples TRBV6-5 to TRBJ1-2; 7 bases fit TRBD1. The CDR3 totals 12 residues. Germline V CDR1 and CDR2: MNHEY, SVGAGI. J gave up 6 bases and V 6 bases, and 4 bases lay outside the gene matches. The CDR3 loop is CASRPGTDGYTF. The CDR3 DNA sequence: TGTGCCAGCAGACCTGGGACAGATGGCTACACCTTC.

By proportion, this clonotype is medium-sized (0.01 to 0.1%). As an off-target read in a library built for alpha chains, this beta chain has a frequency of little significance. V and J are TRBV11-1 and TRBJ2-7; 9 bases are shared with TRBD2. The length of the CDR3 is 14 residues. Germline V gene sequence: CDR1 SGHAT, CDR2 FQDESV (reference sequence). J lost 9 bases, V lost 5 bases, and 11 bases had no gene match. The CDR3 loop reads CASSPGTSRSGQYF. The CDR3 DNA follows: TGTGCCAGCAGCCCCGGGACTAGCCGTTCTGGGCAGTACTTC.

This clonotype counts as medium-sized (0.01 to 0.1%). Because the library targeted alpha chains, this beta chain is an off-target read whose size means little. The chain has TRBV5-5 and TRBJ1-1; D is unclear. The CDR3 length is 14 residues. CDR1 and CDR2 (germline): SGHKS, YYEKEE (reference sequence). Trimming shortened V by 1 base and J by 2 bases, and 9 bases separated the two germline ends. CDR3 sequence (DNA): TGTGCCAGCAGCTTGCAGTTCCTAAACACTGAAGCTTTCTTT. Its translation: CASSLQFLNTEAFF.

Details on this clonotype: This beta chain is a stray sequence in a library constructed for alpha chains; its clone size is not meaningful. This chain links TRBV7-9 with TRBJ1-5; D possibly corresponds to TRBD1 (5 bases). The ends were cut back, 2 bases at V and 6 bases at J, with 5 bases in the middle. Looked up from germline, CDR1 is SEHNR and CDR2 is FQNEAQ (reference sequence). The CDR3 has 12 amino acids. The CDR3 sequence is CASSLQGQPQHF. The CDR3 DNA is TGTGCCAGCAGCTTACAGGGTCAGCCCCAGCATTTT.

Sample share makes this clonotype medium-sized. In a library made to pick up alpha chains, this beta chain is a stray read with a size that means little. The chain has TRBV27 and TRBJ1-5, with D perhaps matching TRBD1 (5 bases). This CDR3 is built from 15 residues. Germline CDR1 is MNHEY and CDR2 is SMNVEV (reference sequence). Deletions cut 5 bases from V and 3 bases from J, with 14 bases between. In DNA form, the CDR3 reads TGTGCCAGCAGTCGGGAGGGGAGTATCAATCAGCCCCAGCATTTT. This codes for CASSREGSINQPQHF.